A selection of T cell receptor beta chains follows, all from one sample in a study of blood T cells in healthy people across ages. TCRdb reanalysed the 5' RACE reads using MiXCR and keeps one entry per CDR3 protein. The table has about 1.8 million distinct CDR3 sequences, 40% to 55% seen once. The sequenced material came from blood. The source is a woman aged 35 to 49 in good health. Both conserved end residues are part of each CDR3. The D gene is left open where the match is weak. Size is omitted from some rows. Given values are once, few, many or a class for expanded clones.

j_call: TRBJ2-4; v_call: TRBV25-1; clone_size: .; d_call: .; cdr3_nt: TGTGCCAGCAGTGAATCTGGGGCCAAAAACATTCAGTACTTC; cdr3_aa: CASSESGAKNIQYF
j_call: TRBJ1-2; v_call: TRBV12-3/TRBV12-4; clone_size: .; d_call: TRBD1; cdr3_nt: TGTGCCAGCAGGGAGACAGGGGGCTCCTATGGCTACACCTTC; cdr3_aa: CASRETGGSYGYTF
j_call: TRBJ1-6; v_call: TRBV20-1; clone_size: .; d_call: .; cdr3_nt: TGCAGTGCGTCACTAACCGTTAGCTCCTATAATTCACCCCTCCACTTT; cdr3_aa: CSASLTVSSYNSPLHF
j_call: TRBJ2-7; v_call: TRBV5-1; clone_size: few; d_call: .; cdr3_nt: TGCGCCAGCAGCTTGGACAGGAAAAGCTCCTACGAGCAGTACTTC; cdr3_aa: CASSLDRKSSYEQYF
j_call: TRBJ2-7; v_call: TRBV7-9; clone_size: .; d_call: .; cdr3_nt: TGTGCCAGCAGCTCACAGGTAAAAGACGAGCAGTACTTC; cdr3_aa: CASSSQVKDEQYF
j_call: TRBJ2-1; v_call: TRBV9; clone_size: few; d_call: TRBD2; cdr3_nt: TGTGCCAGCAGCGTAGACTTGAGCGGGGGGTTATACAATGAGCAGTTCTTC; cdr3_aa: CASSVDLSGGLYNEQFF
j_call: TRBJ1-4; v_call: TRBV20-1; clone_size: .; d_call: .; cdr3_nt: TGCAGTGCCGCGGCGACCATTAATGAAAAACTGTTTTTT; cdr3_aa: CSAAATINEKLFF
j_call: TRBJ1-1; v_call: TRBV7-2; clone_size: few; d_call: .; cdr3_nt: TGTGCCAGCAGCTTAGGGCAGTATAACACTGAAGCTTTCTTT; cdr3_aa: CASSLGQYNTEAFF
j_call: TRBJ2-6; v_call: TRBV5-8; clone_size: .; d_call: .; cdr3_nt: TGTGCCAGCAGCTTACAACTTAAGTACTCTGGGGCCAACGTCCTGACTTTC; cdr3_aa: CASSLQLKYSGANVLTF
j_call: TRBJ2-5; v_call: TRBV20-1; clone_size: .; d_call: TRBD2; cdr3_nt: TGCAGTGCTAGAGGTTGGGAAGCGGGGGGTTTCCAAGAGACCCAGTACTTC; cdr3_aa: CSARGWEAGGFQETQYF
j_call: TRBJ2-7; v_call: TRBV15; clone_size: .; d_call: TRBD2; cdr3_nt: TGTGCCACCGGACGGCCTGGGGACTACAATGAGCAGTACTTC; cdr3_aa: CATGRPGDYNEQYF
j_call: TRBJ2-1; v_call: TRBV5-1; clone_size: .; d_call: .; cdr3_nt: TGCGCCAACAGCTTGGAGGGTAGCTCCTACAATGAGCAGTTCTTC; cdr3_aa: CANSLEGSSYNEQFF
j_call: TRBJ2-6; v_call: TRBV12-3/TRBV12-4; clone_size: many; d_call: .; cdr3_nt: TGTGCCAGCAGCCCCGCGACAGCTGGGGCCAACGTCCTGACTTTC; cdr3_aa: CASSPATAGANVLTF
j_call: TRBJ2-7; v_call: TRBV20-1; clone_size: .; d_call: .; cdr3_nt: TGCAGTGCTAGGCCAGGTGTTGAGCAGTACTTC; cdr3_aa: CSARPGVEQYF
j_call: TRBJ1-1; v_call: TRBV29-1; clone_size: few; d_call: TRBD1; cdr3_nt: TGCAGCGTTGACATCCAGGGGGGTACTGAAGCTTTCTTT; cdr3_aa: CSVDIQGGTEAFF
j_call: TRBJ2-1; v_call: TRBV20-1; clone_size: few; d_call: TRBD1; cdr3_nt: TGCAGTGCTACCTGGACAGGGGTAAATGAGCAGTTCTTC; cdr3_aa: CSATWTGVNEQFF
j_call: TRBJ1-2; v_call: TRBV12-3/TRBV12-4; clone_size: .; d_call: .; cdr3_nt: TGTGCCAGCAGTTTAGTGATGGGTGGCTACACCTTC; cdr3_aa: CASSLVMGGYTF
j_call: TRBJ2-4; v_call: TRBV12-3/TRBV12-4; clone_size: .; d_call: .; cdr3_nt: TGTGCCAGCAGTTTAGCAGGGGTGGGGAACATTCAGTACTTC; cdr3_aa: CASSLAGVGNIQYF
j_call: TRBJ2-7; v_call: TRBV25-1; clone_size: few; d_call: .; cdr3_nt: TGTGCCAGCAGTAGGGTAAACGAGCAGTACTTC; cdr3_aa: CASSRVNEQYF
j_call: TRBJ2-1; v_call: TRBV2; clone_size: .; d_call: .; cdr3_nt: TGTGCCAGCAGCGATAGGGGGGTAAGGCAGTTCTTC; cdr3_aa: CASSDRGVRQFF
j_call: TRBJ2-5; v_call: TRBV15; clone_size: few; d_call: TRBD2; cdr3_nt: TGTGCCACCAGCAGAGATGGGTATCTAGCGGAAGAGACCCAGTACTTC; cdr3_aa: CATSRDGYLAEETQYF
j_call: TRBJ1-2; v_call: TRBV7-9; clone_size: .; d_call: .; cdr3_nt: TGTGCCAGCAGCTTAACGGCAGGGAGGGATGGCTACACCTTC; cdr3_aa: CASSLTAGRDGYTF